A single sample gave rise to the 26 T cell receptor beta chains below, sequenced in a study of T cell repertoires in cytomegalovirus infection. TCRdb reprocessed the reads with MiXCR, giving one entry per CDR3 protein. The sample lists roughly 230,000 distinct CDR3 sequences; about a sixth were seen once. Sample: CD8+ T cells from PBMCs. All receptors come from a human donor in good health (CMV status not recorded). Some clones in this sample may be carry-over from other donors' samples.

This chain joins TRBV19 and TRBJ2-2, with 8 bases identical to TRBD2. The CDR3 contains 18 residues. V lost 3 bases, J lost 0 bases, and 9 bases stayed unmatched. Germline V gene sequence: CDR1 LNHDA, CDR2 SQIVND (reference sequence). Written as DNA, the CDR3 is TGTGCCAGTAGTATCTCCCTCGCGGGGGGAACGAACACCGGGGAGCTGTTTTTT. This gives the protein CASSISLAGGTNTGELFF.

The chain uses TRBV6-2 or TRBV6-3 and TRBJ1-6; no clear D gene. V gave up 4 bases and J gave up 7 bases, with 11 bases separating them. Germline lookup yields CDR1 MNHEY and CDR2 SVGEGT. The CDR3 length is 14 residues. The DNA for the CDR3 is TGTGCCAGCAGTTTCGCCATGATCAATTCACCCCTCCACTTT. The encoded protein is CASSFAMINSPLHF.

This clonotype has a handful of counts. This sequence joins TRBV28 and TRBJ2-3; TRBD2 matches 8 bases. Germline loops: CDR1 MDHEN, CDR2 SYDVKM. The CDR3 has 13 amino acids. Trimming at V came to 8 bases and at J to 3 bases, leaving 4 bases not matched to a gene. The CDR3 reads CASLGTRTDTQYF. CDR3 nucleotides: TGTGCCAGCCTTGGGACTAGAACAGATACGCAGTATTTT.

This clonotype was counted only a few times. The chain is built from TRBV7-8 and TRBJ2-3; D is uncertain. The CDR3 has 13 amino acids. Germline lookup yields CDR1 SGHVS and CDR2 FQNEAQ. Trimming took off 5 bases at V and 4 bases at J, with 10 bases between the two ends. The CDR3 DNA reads TGTGCCAGCAGCCGAAGACCTCCAGATACGCAGTATTTT. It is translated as CASSRRPPDTQYF.

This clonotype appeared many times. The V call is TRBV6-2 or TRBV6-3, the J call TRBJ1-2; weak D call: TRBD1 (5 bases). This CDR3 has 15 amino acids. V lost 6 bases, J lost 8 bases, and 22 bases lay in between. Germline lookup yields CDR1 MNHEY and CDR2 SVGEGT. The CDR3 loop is CASSYQPEDRYGYTF. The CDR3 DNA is TGTGCCAGCAGCTACCAACCCGAAGACAGATACGGCTACACCTTC.

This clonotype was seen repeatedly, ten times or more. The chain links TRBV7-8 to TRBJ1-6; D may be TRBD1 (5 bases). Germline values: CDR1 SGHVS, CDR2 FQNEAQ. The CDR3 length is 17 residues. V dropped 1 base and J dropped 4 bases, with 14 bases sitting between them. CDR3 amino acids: CASSLVGTELYNSPLHF. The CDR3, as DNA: TGTGCCAGCAGCTTAGTCGGGACCGAATTGTATAATTCACCCCTCCACTTT.

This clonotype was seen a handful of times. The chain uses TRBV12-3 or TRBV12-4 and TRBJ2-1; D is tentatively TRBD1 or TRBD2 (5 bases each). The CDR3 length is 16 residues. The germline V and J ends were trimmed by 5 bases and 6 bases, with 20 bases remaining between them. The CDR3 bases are TGTGCCAGCAGTGGGGACGGAGAAGGGATTTCCAATGAGCAGTTCTTC. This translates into CASSGDGEGISNEQFF.

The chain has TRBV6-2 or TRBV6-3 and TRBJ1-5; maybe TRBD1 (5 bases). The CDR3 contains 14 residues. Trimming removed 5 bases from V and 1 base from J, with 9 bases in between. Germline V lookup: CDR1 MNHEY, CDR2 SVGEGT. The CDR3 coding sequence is TGTGCCAGCAGTAGGGGACGGAGCAATCAGCCCCAGCATTTT. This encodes CASSRGRSNQPQHF.

The CDR3 protein is CASSYDGINSPLHF. CDR3 coding DNA: TGTGCCAGCAGCTACGACGGAATTAATTCACCCCTCCACTTT. The chain has TRBV7-2 and TRBJ1-6; D is uncertain. The CDR3 spans 14 residues. The germline gives CDR1 SGHTA, CDR2 FQGNSA. The V end was cut by 4 bases, the J end by 6 bases, with 10 bases between.

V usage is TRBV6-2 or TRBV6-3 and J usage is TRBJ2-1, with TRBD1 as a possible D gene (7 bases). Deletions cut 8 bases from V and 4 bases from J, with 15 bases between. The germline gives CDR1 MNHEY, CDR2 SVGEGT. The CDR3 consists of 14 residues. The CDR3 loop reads CASGVGGQYNEQFF. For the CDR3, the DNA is TGTGCCAGCGGCGTGGGGGGACAGTACAATGAGCAGTTCTTC.

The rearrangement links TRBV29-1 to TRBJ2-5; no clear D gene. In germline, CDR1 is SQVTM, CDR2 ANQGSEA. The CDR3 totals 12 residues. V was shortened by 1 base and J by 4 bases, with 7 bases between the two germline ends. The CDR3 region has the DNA TGCAGCGTTGAAGTGTTGGGAGAGACCCAGTACTTC. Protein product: CSVEVLGETQYF.

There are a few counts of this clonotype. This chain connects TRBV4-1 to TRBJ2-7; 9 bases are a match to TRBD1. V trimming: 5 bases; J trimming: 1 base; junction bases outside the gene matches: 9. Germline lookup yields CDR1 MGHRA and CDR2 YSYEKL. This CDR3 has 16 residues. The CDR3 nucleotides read TGCGCCAGCAGCGTATCCGGGACAGGGATATCCTACGAGCAGTACTTC. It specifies CASSVSGTGISYEQYF.

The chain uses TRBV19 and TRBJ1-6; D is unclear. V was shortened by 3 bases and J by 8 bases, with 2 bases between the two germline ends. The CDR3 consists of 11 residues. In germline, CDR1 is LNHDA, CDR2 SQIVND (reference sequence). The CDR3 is CASSIDSPLHF. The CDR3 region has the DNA TGTGCCAGTAGTATCGATTCACCCCTCCACTTT.

Here the CDR3 reads CSARDSAGVSYEQYF. The CDR3, as DNA: TGCAGTGCTAGAGATTCTGCGGGGGTTAGCTACGAGCAGTACTTC. The chain employs TRBV20-1 and TRBJ2-7; TRBD2 matches 7 bases. With 0 bases clipped from V and 3 bases from J, the junction kept 8 bases outside the gene matches. Germline-derived CDR1 and CDR2 are DFQATT and SNEGSKA (reference sequence). The CDR3 is 15 amino acids.

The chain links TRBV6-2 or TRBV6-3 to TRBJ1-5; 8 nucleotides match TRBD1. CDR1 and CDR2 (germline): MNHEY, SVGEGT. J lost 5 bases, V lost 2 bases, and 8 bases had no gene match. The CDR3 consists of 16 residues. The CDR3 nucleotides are TGTGCCAGCAGTTACCCGGACAGGGTCGGGTATCAGCCCCAGCATTTT. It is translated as CASSYPDRVGYQPQHF.

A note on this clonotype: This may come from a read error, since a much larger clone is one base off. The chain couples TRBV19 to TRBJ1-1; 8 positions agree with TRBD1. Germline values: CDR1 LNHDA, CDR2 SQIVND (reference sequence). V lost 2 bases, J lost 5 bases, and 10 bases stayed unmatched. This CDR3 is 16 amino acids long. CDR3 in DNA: TGTGCCAGTAGTATAAAGAGCAGGGGGCAGATGACTGAAGCTTTCTTT. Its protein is CASSIKSRGQMTEAFF.

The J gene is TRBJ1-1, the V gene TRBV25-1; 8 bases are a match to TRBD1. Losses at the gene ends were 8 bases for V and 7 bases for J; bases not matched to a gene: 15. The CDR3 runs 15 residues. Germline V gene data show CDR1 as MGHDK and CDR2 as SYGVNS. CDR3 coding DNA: TGTGCCAGCCAAGGAGGGGACAGGCAGCCAGGTGAAGCTTTCTTT. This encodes CASQGGDRQPGEAFF.

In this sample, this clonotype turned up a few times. For the CDR3, the DNA is TGTGCCAGCAGCTCCCCTGCGGGAGACCGATACGAGCAGTACTTC. It yields the protein CASSSPAGDRYEQYF. This rearrangement joins TRBV7-9 to TRBJ2-7, with 7 bases aligning to TRBD2. The length of the CDR3 is 15 residues. V was pared by 4 bases and J by 4 bases, with 10 bases of the junction left unmatched. Germline CDR1 and CDR2: SEHNR and FQNEAQ (reference sequence). Filled out from reference TRBV7-9 and TRBJ2-7, the complete variable domain reads DTGVSQNPRHKITKRGQNVTFRCDPISEHNRLYWYRQTLGQGPEFLTYFQNEAQLEKSRLLSDRFSAERPKGSFSTLEIQRTEQGDSAMYLCASSSPAGDRYEQYFGPGTRLTVT.

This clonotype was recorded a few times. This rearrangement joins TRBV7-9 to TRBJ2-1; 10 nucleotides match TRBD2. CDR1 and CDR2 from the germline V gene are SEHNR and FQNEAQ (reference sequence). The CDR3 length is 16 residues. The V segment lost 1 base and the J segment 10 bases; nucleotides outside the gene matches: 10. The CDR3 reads CASSLDLRLAGAEQFF. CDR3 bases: TGTGCCAGCAGCTTAGACTTGAGACTAGCGGGTGCGGAGCAGTTCTTC.

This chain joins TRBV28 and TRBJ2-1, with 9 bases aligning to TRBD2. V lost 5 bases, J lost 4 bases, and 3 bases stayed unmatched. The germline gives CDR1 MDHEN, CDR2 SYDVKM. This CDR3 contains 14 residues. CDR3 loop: CASSLAGHYNEQFF. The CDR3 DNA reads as TGTGCCAGCAGTCTAGCGGGGCATTACAATGAGCAGTTCTTC.

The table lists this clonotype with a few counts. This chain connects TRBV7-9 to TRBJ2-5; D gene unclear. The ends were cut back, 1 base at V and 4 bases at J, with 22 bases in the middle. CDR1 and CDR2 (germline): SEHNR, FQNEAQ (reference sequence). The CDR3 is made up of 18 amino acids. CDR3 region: CASSLERDLGLGRETQYF. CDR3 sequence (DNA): TGTGCCAGCAGCTTAGAACGTGACTTGGGCTTAGGACGAGAGACCCAGTACTTC.

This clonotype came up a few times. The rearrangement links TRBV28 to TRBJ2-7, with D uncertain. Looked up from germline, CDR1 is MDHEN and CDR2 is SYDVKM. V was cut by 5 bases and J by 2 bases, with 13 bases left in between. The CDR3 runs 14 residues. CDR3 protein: CASSPTSRAYEQYF. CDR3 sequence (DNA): TGTGCCAGCAGTCCGACCAGCAGAGCCTACGAGCAGTACTTC.

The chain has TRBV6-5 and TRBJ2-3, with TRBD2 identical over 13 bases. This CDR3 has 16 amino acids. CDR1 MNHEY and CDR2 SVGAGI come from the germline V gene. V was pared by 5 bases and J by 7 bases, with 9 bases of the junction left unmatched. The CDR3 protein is CASSATSGGARYTQYF. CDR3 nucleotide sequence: TGTGCCAGCAGTGCAACTAGCGGGGGGGCCCGATATACGCAGTATTTT.

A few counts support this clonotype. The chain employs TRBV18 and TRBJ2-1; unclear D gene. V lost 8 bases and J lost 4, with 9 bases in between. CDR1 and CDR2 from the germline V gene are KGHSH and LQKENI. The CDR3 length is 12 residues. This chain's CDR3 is CASEIKYNEQFF. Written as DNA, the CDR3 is TGTGCCAGCGAGATCAAGTACAATGAGCAGTTCTTC.

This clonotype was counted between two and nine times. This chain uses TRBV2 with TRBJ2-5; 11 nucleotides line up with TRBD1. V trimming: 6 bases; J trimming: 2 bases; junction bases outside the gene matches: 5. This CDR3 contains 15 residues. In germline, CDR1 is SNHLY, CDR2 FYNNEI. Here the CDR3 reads CASRHRDRGQETQYF. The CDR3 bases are TGTGCCAGCAGGCACCGGGACAGGGGGCAAGAGACCCAGTACTTC. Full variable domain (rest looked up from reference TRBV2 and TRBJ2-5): EPEVTQTPSHQVTQMGQEVILRCVPISNHLYFYWYRQILGQKVEFLVSFYNNEISEKSEIFDDQFSVERPDGSNFTLKIRSTKLEDSAMYFCASRHRDRGQETQYFGPGTRLLVL.

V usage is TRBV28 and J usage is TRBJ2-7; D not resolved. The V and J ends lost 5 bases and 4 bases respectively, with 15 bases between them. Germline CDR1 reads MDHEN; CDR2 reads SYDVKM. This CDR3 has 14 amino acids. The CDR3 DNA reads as TGTGCCAGCAGTCAGGACGGCTTCAGGTACGAGCAGTACTTC. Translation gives CASSQDGFRYEQYF. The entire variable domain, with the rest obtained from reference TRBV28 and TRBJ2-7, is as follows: DVKVTQSSRYLVKRTGEKVFLECVQDMDHENMFWYRQDPGLGLRLIYFSYDVKMKEKGDIPEGYSVSREKKERFSLILESASTNQTSMYLCASSQDGFRYEQYFGPGTRLTVT.